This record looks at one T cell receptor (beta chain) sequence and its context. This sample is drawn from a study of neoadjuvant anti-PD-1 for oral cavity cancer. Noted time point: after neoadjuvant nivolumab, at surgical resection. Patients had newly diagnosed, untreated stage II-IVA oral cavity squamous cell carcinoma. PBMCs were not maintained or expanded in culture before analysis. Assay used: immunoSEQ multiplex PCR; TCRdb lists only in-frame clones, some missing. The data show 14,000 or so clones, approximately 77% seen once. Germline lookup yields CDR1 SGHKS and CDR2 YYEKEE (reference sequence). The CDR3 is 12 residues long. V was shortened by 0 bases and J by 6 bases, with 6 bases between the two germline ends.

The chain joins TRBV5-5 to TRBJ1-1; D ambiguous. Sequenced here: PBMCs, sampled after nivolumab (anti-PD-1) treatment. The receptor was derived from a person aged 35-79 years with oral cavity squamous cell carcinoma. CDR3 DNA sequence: TGTGCCAGCAGCTTGGATGTCGCTGAAGCTTTCTTT. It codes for CASSLDVAEAFF.